Below, 11 T cell receptor beta chains from the same sample are listed, as sequenced in a study of blood T cell repertoires in COVID-19. The protocol was immunoSEQ multiplex PCR, while the TCRdb copy is restricted to in-frame clones and leaves out a portion. The sample includes tens of thousands of clones, 75% to 85% of them seen just once. The sample was peripheral blood. These receptors were collected from a human donor in a cohort sampled during active COVID-19.

The chain employs TRBV7-2 and TRBJ1-3; unclear D gene. This CDR3 is built from 13 residues. The germline gives CDR1 SGHTA, CDR2 FQGNSA. With 5 bases removed from V and 5 bases from J, the gap between germline ends came to 10 bases. The chain's CDR3 is CASSPKIRNTIYF. The CDR3 nucleotides are TGTGCCAGCAGCCCTAAAATTAGAAACACCATATATTTT. Full variable domain (rest looked up from reference TRBV7-2 and TRBJ1-3): GAGVSQSPSNKVTEKGKDVELRCDPISGHTALYWYRQSLGQGLEFLIYFQGNSAPDKSGLPSDRFSAERTGGSVSTLTIQRTQQEDSAVYLCASSPKIRNTIYFGEGSWLTVV.

This rearrangement joins TRBV5-1 to TRBJ2-5, with D unresolved. Trimming took off 1 base at V and 2 bases at J, with 12 bases between the two ends. The CDR3 totals 15 residues. Germline V CDR1 and CDR2: SGHRS, YFSETQ. The CDR3 nucleotides read TGCGCCAGCAGCTTGAGTCGCAGAAGTCAAGAGACCCAGTACTTC. It codes for CASSLSRRSQETQYF.

This chain links TRBV19 with TRBJ2-1; D may be TRBD2 (6 bases). V shed 2 bases and J shed 0 bases, with 8 bases lying between them. The V gene's germline CDR1 is LNHDA and CDR2 SQIVND (reference sequence). The CDR3 runs to 15 residues. CDR3 protein: CASSIRGSSYNEQFF. CDR3 nucleotides: TGTGCCAGTAGTATACGGGGGAGCTCCTACAATGAGCAGTTCTTC.

V gene TRBV29-1 combines with J gene TRBJ2-5, with D possibly TRBD1 on 5 matching bases. Germline V gene lookup returns CDR1 SQVTM and CDR2 ANQGSEA. There are 11 residues in the CDR3. V lost 6 bases, J lost 2 bases, and 7 bases lay in between. The chain's CDR3 is CSVRQQETQYF. The CDR3 DNA reads TGCAGCGTGCGACAGCAAGAGACCCAGTACTTC. Drawing the rest from reference TRBV29-1 and TRBJ2-5, the complete variable domain is SAVISQKPSRDICQRGTSLTIQCQVDSQVTMMFWYRQQPGQSLTLIATANQGSEATYESGFVIDKFPISRPNLTFSTLTVSNMSPEDSSIYLCSVRQQETQYFGPGTRLLVL.

This chain connects TRBV15 to TRBJ2-4; 9 bases agree with TRBD1. The V gene end was trimmed by 5 bases and the J gene end by 0 bases; junction bases not matched to a gene: 5. The CDR3 runs to 16 residues. Per germline, CDR1 LNHNV and CDR2 YYDKDF (reference sequence). CDR3 sequence: CATSFGQGLAKNIQYF. CDR3 nucleotides: TGTGCCACCAGCTTCGGACAGGGGCTAGCCAAAAACATTCAGTACTTC. The variable domain in full, with the rest retrieved from reference TRBV15 and TRBJ2-4, is DAMVIQNPRYQVTQFGKPVTLSCSQTLNHNVMYWYQQKSSQAPKLLFHYYDKDFNNEADTPDNFQSRRPNTSFCFLDIRSPGLGDTAMYLCATSFGQGLAKNIQYFGAGTRLSVL.

The V and J genes are TRBV20-1 and TRBJ1-1; D remains ambiguous. Germline values: CDR1 DFQATT, CDR2 SNEGSKA (reference sequence). This CDR3 spans 11 amino acids. V dropped 6 bases and J dropped 4 bases, with 9 bases sitting between them. The CDR3 bases are TGCAGTGCACATAGAGGCACTGAAGCTTTCTTT. This gives the protein CSAHRGTEAFF.

This chain connects TRBV18 to TRBJ2-1; D is unclear. The CDR3 extends over 14 amino acids. Germline V gene lookup returns CDR1 KGHSH and CDR2 LQKENI. The V and J ends lost 0 bases and 3 bases respectively, with 6 bases between them. The CDR3 here is CASSPPRHYNEQFF. The CDR3 nucleotides are TGTGCCAGCTCACCACCGAGGCACTACAATGAGCAGTTCTTC.

V usage is TRBV20-1 and J usage is TRBJ1-3; weak D call: TRBD1 (6 bases). CDR1 and CDR2 from the germline V gene are DFQATT and SNEGSKA (reference sequence). The CDR3 has 15 residues. The V end was cut by 3 bases, the J end by 4 bases, with 16 bases between. The chain's CDR3 is CSASRGRGSGNTIYF. The CDR3 DNA reads as TGCAGTGCTAGTCGGGGCAGGGGCTCGGGAAACACCATATATTTT.

This clone was counted once. The genes are TRBV5-1 and TRBJ1-5, with 11 nucleotides matching TRBD1. CDR3 size: 17 residues. The germline CDR1 and CDR2 sequences are SGHRS and YFSETQ. The V and J ends lost 0 bases and 0 bases, in that order; junction bases with no gene match: 2. The CDR3: CASSLGTGGLSNQPQHF. The DNA of the CDR3 is TGCGCCAGCAGCTTGGGGACAGGGGGCCTTAGCAATCAGCCCCAGCATTTT.

This clone has a handful of counts. V and J are TRBV5-1 and TRBJ1-2, with 8 bases lining up with TRBD1. Trimming at V came to 0 bases and at J to 6 bases, leaving 4 bases not matched to a gene. The CDR3 is made up of 14 amino acids. Germline CDR1 reads SGHRS; CDR2 reads YFSETQ. The CDR3: CASSLANRGNGYTF. The DNA for the CDR3 is TGCGCCAGCAGCTTGGCCAACAGGGGGAATGGCTACACCTTC.

A word on this clone: Other DNA sequences within the sample encode an identical CDR3. The genes are TRBV9 and TRBJ1-1; D call uncertain. The CDR3 is 14 residues long. Between the trimmed V and J ends, which lost 0 bases and 1 base, there was a span of 7 bases. Germline CDR1 SGDLS, CDR2 YYNGEE. The CDR3 DNA reads as TGTGCCAGCAGCGTAGCTGGGCCGAACACTGAAGCTTTCTTT. It is translated as CASSVAGPNTEAFF.